Included here is one TCR beta chain sequence, with context. Its cognate antigen is unknown. Generated by immunoSEQ multiplex PCR, the TCRdb table keeps only in-frame clones and is missing some. The sample lists around 110,000 clones; about 94% were seen once. This entry comes from a study of siplizumab effects on memory and regulatory T cells. Study-level points and caveats: Unstimulated naive T cells seemed to show more diversity than memory cells did, and they also seemed to be among the major contributors to the alloresponse. Naive or memory phenotype was unassignable for roughly 80-96% of proliferating CD4+ or CD8+ clones.

V lost 1 base and J 4 bases, leaving 7 bases between the germline ends. CDR1 GTSNPN and CDR2 SVGIG come from the germline V gene (reference sequence). There are 12 residues in the CDR3. Sequenced input: non-Treg CD4+ T cells sorted from blood. V is TRBV30 and J is TRBJ2-5; D remains ambiguous. The clonotype originates from a human donor in good health. The CDR3 loop reads CAWSATGETQYF. The CDR3 bases are TGTGCCTGGAGTGCTACGGGAGAGACCCAGTACTTC.